The rows below give T cell receptor beta chains drawn from one sample of a study of control samples from healthy donors and cancer patients. Only in-frame clones appear in the TCRdb table, and some are missing; sequencing was by immunoSEQ multiplex PCR. The sample has about 100,000 clones; roughly 92% are singletons. Source material: blood. The receptors were gathered from a human donor in good health. The donor label of this sample is uncertain. Each CDR3 is given with its conserved first and last residue. The D gene is left open where the match is weak. Clone size is stated in some rows and not others, as once, few, many or a class when expanded.

V	size	D	J	CDR3	DNA
TRBV10-1	NA	TRBD1	TRBJ1-1	CASSEGQGVLNTEAFF	TGCGCCAGCAGTGAGGGACAGGGCGTCTTGAACACTGAAGCTTTCTTT
TRBV9	NA	NA	TRBJ2-7	CASSITDNEQYF	TGTGCCAGCAGCATAACAGACAACGAGCAGTACTTC
TRBV27	NA	NA	TRBJ1-5	CASSWTDDQPQHF	TGTGCCAGCAGTTGGACCGACGATCAGCCCCAGCATTTT
TRBV19	NA	TRBD1	TRBJ2-4	CASSTPTGSKNIQYF	TGTGCCAGTAGTACCCCGACAGGGTCCAAAAACATTCAGTACTTC
TRBV28	few	TRBD2	TRBJ2-3	CASSLRGIAGARTDTQYF	TGTGCCAGCAGTTTAAGGGGAATAGCGGGGGCGCGCACGGATACGCAGTATTTT
TRBV28	NA	TRBD1	TRBJ2-5	CASSPDRGAGETQYF	TGTGCCAGCAGTCCTGACAGGGGCGCCGGGGAGACCCAGTACTTC
TRBV5-1	NA	NA	TRBJ1-1	CASSLGVVNPRGVNTEAFF	TGCGCCAGCAGCTTGGGGGTCGTTAACCCCCGGGGGGTGAACACTGAAGCTTTCTTT
TRBV24-1	NA	NA	TRBJ1-5	CATSAKWSNQPQHF	TGTGCCACCAGTGCCAAGTGGAGCAATCAGCCCCAGCATTTT
TRBV5-6	NA	NA	TRBJ1-1	CASSFNPGSTEAFF	TGTGCCAGCAGCTTTAACCCGGGAAGCACTGAAGCTTTCTTT
TRBV19	NA	NA	TRBJ2-5	CASSGGETQYF	TGTGCCAGTAGTGGGGGAGAGACCCAGTACTTC
TRBV6-5	NA	TRBD1	TRBJ1-1	CASSYTTGQGMAEAFF	TGTGCCAGCAGTTATACCACGGGACAGGGGATGGCTGAAGCTTTCTTT
TRBV7-3	NA	NA	TRBJ2-3	CASSLSRSTDTQYF	TGTGCCAGCAGCTTATCAAGAAGCACAGATACGCAGTATTTT
TRBV9	medium-sized	TRBD1	TRBJ1-2	CASSVEGASNYGYTF	TGTGCCAGCAGCGTAGAGGGGGCCTCTAACTATGGCTACACCTTC
TRBV20-1	NA	NA	TRBJ2-7	CSASGGYEQYF	TGCAGTGCTAGCGGGGGCTACGAGCAGTACTTC
TRBV14	NA	TRBD2	TRBJ2-2	CASSQDRGLADMGELFF	TGTGCCAGCAGCCAAGATAGGGGCCTAGCGGACATGGGGGAGCTGTTTTTT
TRBV27	NA	NA	TRBJ2-2	CASSFRTGTGELFF	TGTGCCAGCAGTTTTAGGACCGGCACCGGGGAGCTGTTTTTT
TRBV18	NA	NA	TRBJ2-5	CASSPRRTETQYF	TGTGCCAGCTCACCACGTAGAACCGAGACCCAGTACTTC
TRBV30	NA	NA	TRBJ2-1	CAWRLAASYNEQFF	TGTGCCTGGAGATTAGCGGCCTCCTACAATGAGCAGTTCTTC
TRBV9	NA	TRBD1	TRBJ2-2	CASRGGGPGELFF	TGTGCCAGCAGAGGGGGCGGGCCCGGGGAGCTGTTTTTT
TRBV12-3/TRBV12-4	NA	TRBD1	TRBJ1-1	CASTGTGDTEAFF	TGTGCCAGCACCGGGACAGGGGACACTGAAGCTTTCTTT
TRBV5-1	NA	TRBD2	TRBJ2-1	CASRGGGDGSNEQFF	TGCGCCAGTCGTGGCGGGGGAGACGGTTCCAATGAGCAGTTCTTC
TRBV18	NA	NA	TRBJ2-2	CASSPEPTGELFF	TGTGCCAGCTCCCCTGAACCCACCGGGGAGCTGTTTTTT